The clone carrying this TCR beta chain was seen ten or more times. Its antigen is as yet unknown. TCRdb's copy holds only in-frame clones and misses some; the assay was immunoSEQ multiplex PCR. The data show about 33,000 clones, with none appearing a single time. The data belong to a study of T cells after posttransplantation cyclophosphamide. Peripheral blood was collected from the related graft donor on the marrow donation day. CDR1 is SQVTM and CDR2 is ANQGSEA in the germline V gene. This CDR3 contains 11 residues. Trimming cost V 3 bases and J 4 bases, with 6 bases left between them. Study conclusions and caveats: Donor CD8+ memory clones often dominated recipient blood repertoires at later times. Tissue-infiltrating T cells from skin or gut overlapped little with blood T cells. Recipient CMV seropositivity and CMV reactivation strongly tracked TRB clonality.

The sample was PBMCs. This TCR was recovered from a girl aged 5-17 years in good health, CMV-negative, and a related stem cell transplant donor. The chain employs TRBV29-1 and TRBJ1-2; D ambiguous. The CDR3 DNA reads TGCAGCGTTGATATCAGCTATGGCTACACCTTC. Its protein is CSVDISYGYTF.